What follows is one T cell receptor beta chain and its context. What this receptor recognizes is not known. Within one base of it there is no much larger clone, and no base qualities were kept. Taken from the germline V gene (reference sequence), the CDR1 and CDR2 loops are LNHNV and YYDKDF. At the junction V is shortened by 7 bases and J by 3 bases; bases outside the gene matches: 10. CDR3 length: 15 amino acids, cysteine to phenylalanine. Of the read, only the CDR3 DNA is kept; its 45 bases are in frame from base 1. Data came from an Illumina MiSeq. TCRdb applied fastp at Q25 and MiXCR to the public reads, then kept only in-frame beta chains. Every entry covers one CDR3 protein and lists the most common genes and DNA from its rows. The sample table lists approximately 4,800 distinct CDR3 sequences, around 8.8% of them with a count of one. About 30% of the sample comes from the top ten. The entry originates in a study.

The sequence was collected from a human donor with rheumatoid arthritis. Sequencing used CD4+ T cells from peripheral blood. This receptor chain uses TRBV15 and TRBJ1-1; 8 bases in the junction line up with TRBD1. The DNA sequence reads TGTGCCACCACCAGGATACAGGGGGGGTACACTGAAGCTTTCTTT. Its product reads: CATTRIQGGYTEAFF.